This TCR beta chain is drawn from a study of PD-1 blockade in classical Hodgkin lymphoma. Study results and caveats: Repertoire difference causes, possibly disease activity or prior therapy, remain undefined. Relative to healthy donors, newly diagnosed patients reportedly had lower baseline TCR diversity, which was reported as lower still in relapsed/refractory patients.

In the case of this clone: The antigen is not known.

Produced via immunoSEQ multiplex PCR; TCRdb's table is partial and in-frame only. This repertoire shows roughly 5,000 clones, about 90% found once; its top ten account for roughly 19%. Specified time point: newly diagnosed, previously untreated cHL patient sample. Thawed PBMCs were the source of CD8+ T cells, obtained through magnetic negative selection. Acting as the comparison were PBMCs from newly diagnosed, untreated classical Hodgkin lymphoma. V gave up 8 bases and J gave up 6 bases; unmatched junction bases: 2. The V gene's germline CDR1 is SEHNR and CDR2 FQNEAQ (reference sequence). This CDR3 is 11 amino acids long.

The receptor comes from a human donor with classical Hodgkin lymphoma. Sequencing used CD8+ T cells from blood. The chain uses TRBV7-9 and TRBJ1-1; TRBD1 matches at 8 bases. CDR3 bases: TGTGCCAGCGACAGGGGCGCTGAAGCTTTCTTT. Translated, it gives CASDRGAEAFF.